This T cell receptor beta chain was documented in a study of Graves' ophthalmopathy and Graves' hyperthyroidism. Regarding the study as a whole: The blood repertoire also included most expanded thyroid clonotypes above 0.001 frequency.

RNA served as the template for amplifying TCR beta CDR3 regions. In the first round, RT-PCR was carried out with HTBI primers, and a multiplex PCR formed the second round. MiXCR was run by TCRdb on the multiplex PCR reads, yielding one entry per CDR3 protein. The sample contains about 170,000 distinct CDR3 sequences, approximately 38% of which appear only once. This clonotype was seen a handful of times. Its specificity is not known. Sample: peripheral blood. This TCR came from a woman in her thirties or forties with Graves' ophthalmopathy.

The CDR3 nucleotides are TGTGCCAGCAGTTTGAACAGGGCCCTTCAGCCCCAGCATTTT. It encodes CASSLNRALQPQHF. The chain employs TRBV12-3 or TRBV12-4 and TRBJ1-5; the D gene is possibly TRBD1 (6 bases). The CDR3 runs 14 residues. V gave up 3 bases and J gave up 6 bases, with 12 bases separating them.